This TCR beta chain was sequenced during a study of blood T cell repertoires in COVID-19. Study information: Collection of acute and convalescent COVID-19 samples took place in the United States, Italy and Spain. PBMCs, B-cell-depleted T cells, or T cells were the source of the cDNA or gDNA that made up the material.

Methods used by the authors: Amplified reference gene primers provided the basis for estimating nucleated cell counts. Data came from immunoSEQ multiplex PCR; TCRdb stores just in-frame clones and leaves some out. V and J calls and clone size are given by that table; D and trimming were obtained from the DNA. The sample yields approximately 120,000 clones, more than 70% seen once. Germline V gives CDR1 SEHNR, CDR2 FQNEAQ (reference sequence). V was trimmed by 5 bases and J by 4 bases, leaving 17 bases between them. The CDR3 length is 15 residues. The sequenced sample was peripheral blood. The receptor comes from a woman older than 75 with acute or convalescent COVID-19. The chain carries TRBV7-9 and TRBJ1-2; a possible D gene is TRBD1 (5 bases). The CDR3 nucleotides are TGTGCCAGCAGCCTAAGCCAGGGTTCCGCCTATGGCTACACCTTC. It yields the protein CASSLSQGSAYGYTF.